Here is one TCR beta chain with its context. The data are from a study of blood T cell repertoires in COVID-19. Data came from immunoSEQ multiplex PCR; TCRdb stores just in-frame clones and leaves some out. The sample carries some 260,000 clones, approximately 84% recorded once. Germline CDR1 is LNHNV and CDR2 is YYDKDF (reference sequence). The CDR3 has 15 residues. With 0 bases removed from V and 3 bases from J, the gap between germline ends came to 11 bases. The origin of this receptor is a man aged 35-49 years who had recovered from COVID-19. Sequencing used PBMCs or T cells enriched from blood (not recorded which). This chain joins TRBV15 and TRBJ1-1, with D possibly being TRBD1 (6 bases). The CDR3 bases are TGTGCCACCAGCAGAGATCCAGGGGAGTACACTGAAGCTTTCTTT. This translates into CATSRDPGEYTEAFF.